Below, 26 T cell receptor beta chains from the same sample are listed, as sequenced in a study of prognosis after radiotherapy for stage I lung cancer (dated by TCRdb to the early 2020s). This sample was sequenced with an Illumina HiSeq 3000. Two rounds of multiplex PCR on genomic DNA were used to amplify the TCR beta CDR3 region. In the first round of PCR, primers specific to each TRBV and TRBJ gene were used, and the primer sequences are filed in Chinese patent CN105087789A. TCRdb handled the public reads itself, with Q25 trimming in fastp and clone calling in MiXCR, and kept productive beta chains. Identical CDR3 protein sequences are pooled into one entry, listed with their most common genes and DNA. The sample records over 10,000 distinct CDR3 sequences, around 45% of which are singletons. Approximately 30% of the sample belongs to the ten largest clones. The sample consisted of PBMCs, taken before or after stereotactic body radiation therapy (not recorded which). All receptors derive from a donor over 45 with non-small cell lung cancer.

This clonotype was picked up many times. The chain carries TRBV28 and TRBJ1-2; perhaps TRBD1 as D (6 bases). CDR1 is MDHEN and CDR2 is SYDVKM in the germline V gene. The CDR3 has 13 amino acids. V was shortened by 2 bases and J by 2 bases, with 6 bases between the two germline ends. The CDR3 reads CASSLTGNYGYTF. The CDR3 nucleotides read TGTGCCAGCAGTTTAACAGGGAACTATGGCTACACCTTC.

This chain connects TRBV4-1 to TRBJ1-2, with D possibly matching TRBD1 (6 bases). The CDR3 spans 16 residues. Germline CDR1 reads MGHRA; CDR2 reads YSYEKL. Trimming pared 2 bases from V and 2 bases from J, leaving 15 bases between. CDR3 sequence reads: CASSQIRDKENYGYTF. The CDR3 nucleotides read TGCGCCAGCAGCCAAATCCGGGACAAGGAGAACTATGGCTACACCTTC.

In the case of this clonotype: This likely traces to a read error, being one base from a far larger clone. The rearrangement links TRBV20-1 to TRBJ2-1; 8 bases fit TRBD1. Germline values: CDR1 DFQATT, CDR2 SNEGSKA (reference sequence). The CDR3 has 14 amino acids. With 3 bases clipped from V and 10 bases from J, the junction kept 11 bases outside the gene matches. The CDR3 DNA sequence: TGCAGTGCTAGGGGCCCAGGGGGCTCCTACGAGCAGTTCTTC. It yields the protein CSARGPGGSYEQFF.

This chain links TRBV28 with TRBJ1-2; D is ambiguous. The CDR3 loop spans 12 amino acids. Trimming pared 3 bases from V and 1 base from J, leaving 3 bases between. Germline CDR1 and CDR2: MDHEN and SYDVKM. DNA for the CDR3: TGTGCCAGCAGTTTTAGTAACTATGGCTACACCTTC. Translation gives CASSFSNYGYTF.

This clonotype was seen repeatedly, ten times or more. A much larger clone lies a single base off, so this may be a read error. The CDR3, as DNA: TGTGCCAGCAGTCTCCCCCTAGCGGGAGTAGATACGCAGTATTTT. Protein: CASSLPLAGVDTQYF. The rearrangement links TRBV28 to TRBJ2-3, with 10 bases identical to TRBD2. Germline CDR1 reads MDHEN; CDR2 reads SYDVKM. V gave up 5 bases and J gave up 5 bases; unmatched junction bases: 7. CDR3 size: 15 residues.

This clonotype is medium-sized within its sample. The chain recombines TRBV9 with TRBJ1-6; TRBD1 might be the D (5 bases). CDR3 length equals 15 residues. V gave up 0 bases and J gave up 7 bases, with 11 bases separating them. Looked up from germline, CDR1 is SGDLS and CDR2 is YYNGEE. CDR3 nucleotide sequence: TGTGCCAGCAGCGTAGATGACGGGGGAAATTCACCCCTCCACTTT. It specifies CASSVDDGGNSPLHF.

This clonotype came up once. V is TRBV10-2 and J is TRBJ2-7, with 7 bases matching TRBD2. This CDR3 has 18 amino acids. CDR1 is WSHSY and CDR2 is SAAADI in the germline V gene. After removal of 3 bases from V and 7 bases from J, the junction contained 21 bases not matched to a gene. The DNA of the CDR3 is TGCGCCAGCAGTGACTCCGGGACTATCGGGAGGTTTCAATATGAGCAGTACTTC. As protein: CASSDSGTIGRFQYEQYF.

About this clonotype: A far larger clone differs by one base, so this is likely a read error. The rearrangement joins TRBV6-1 to TRBJ1-2; a possible D gene is TRBD1 (6 bases). This CDR3 has 15 residues. Germline CDR1 is MNHNS and CDR2 is SASEGT. The DNA of the CDR3 is TGTGCCATCAGTGATCGGACAGCGAAAGAGGCTGGCTACACCTTC. Amino acid sequence: CAISDRTAKEAGYTF.

A few counts support this clonotype. This chain connects TRBV7-2 to TRBJ2-6; a possible D gene is TRBD1 (6 bases). The CDR3 runs 17 residues. Trimming left V 1 base short and J 0 bases short, with 10 bases between. Germline assignment: CDR1 SGHTA and CDR2 FQGNSA. In DNA form, the CDR3 reads TGTGCCAGCAGCTTAGTAGGGACAACCTCTGGGGCCAACGTCCTGACTTTC. It is translated as CASSLVGTTSGANVLTF. The whole variable domain, remainder taken from reference TRBV7-2 and TRBJ2-6, is GAGVSQSPSNKVTEKGKDVELRCDPISGHTALYWYRQSLGQGLEFLIYFQGNSAPDKSGLPSDRFSAERTGGSVSTLTIQRTQQEDSAVYLCASSLVGTTSGANVLTFGAGSRLTVL.

This clonotype was observed at least ten times. The chain has TRBV4-1 and TRBJ1-2; D gene uncertain. Deletions cut 4 bases from V and 6 bases from J, with 9 bases between. The CDR3 loop spans 12 amino acids. CDR1 and CDR2 from the germline V gene are MGHRA and YSYEKL. CDR3 sequence (DNA): TGCGCCAGCAGCCGGCCCGGGGATGGCTACACCTTC. This gives the protein CASSRPGDGYTF.

As regards this clonotype: A read error is the likely source, as a far larger clone sits one nucleotide away. The chain carries TRBV6-8 and TRBJ2-7; 9 bases align to TRBD1. The CDR3 loop spans 15 amino acids. Germline CDR1 reads MNHGY; CDR2 reads SAAAGT. The CDR3 reads CSTRSTGTGSYEQYF. The CDR3 nucleotides read TGTTCCACGCGGTCAACCGGGACAGGGAGTTACGAGCAGTACTTC.

This clonotype was observed many times. The chain couples TRBV7-8 to TRBJ2-5; a possible D gene is TRBD2 (5 bases). V was cut by 5 bases and J by 7 bases, with 8 bases left in between. The CDR3 sequence is 11 residues long. Germline CDR1 is SGHVS and CDR2 is FQNEAQ. In DNA form, the CDR3 reads TGTGCCAGCAGCGCCGAGGGGACCCAGTACTTC. Protein: CASSAEGTQYF.

This clonotype rates as medium-sized. The gene calls are TRBV20-1 and TRBJ1-5; 7 positions agree with TRBD1. Per the germline V gene, CDR1 is DFQATT and CDR2 is SNEGSKA (reference sequence). The J segment lost 4 bases and the V segment lost 1 base, leaving 7 bases of the junction unmatched. There are 15 residues in the CDR3. The CDR3 coding sequence is TGCAGTGCTAGAGTCTCGGGACAGACTAATCAGCCCCAGCATTTT. Translation: CSARVSGQTNQPQHF.

By sample share, this clonotype is medium-sized. This rearrangement joins TRBV19 to TRBJ2-1; TRBD2 aligns across 13 bases. The CDR3 is 20 amino acids. The V segment lost 1 base and the J segment 6 bases; nucleotides outside the gene matches: 15. Germline CDR1 reads LNHDA; CDR2 reads SQIVND (reference sequence). The chain's CDR3 is CASSIGLWTAGLAGVNEQFF. Here the CDR3 DNA reads TGTGCCAGTAGTATAGGGTTGTGGACAGCCGGACTAGCGGGAGTCAATGAGCAGTTCTTC.

This clonotype was found many times. The CDR3, as DNA: TGTGCCAGCAGCTCCAGGAGGGTCGGACTAACAAATTTAGCCTACGAGCAGTACTTC. This sequence encodes CASSSRRVGLTNLAYEQYF. The chain joins TRBV7-8 to TRBJ2-7, with a possible D match to TRBD2 (6 bases). The CDR3 sequence is 19 residues long. Trimming removed 4 bases from V and 2 bases from J, with 27 bases in between. Germline V gene lookup returns CDR1 SGHVS and CDR2 FQNEAQ.

The table lists this clonotype with a count of one. A single base is all that separates this from a far larger clone, so a read error is likely. The chain carries TRBV6-2 or TRBV6-3 and TRBJ2-1, with 8 bases lining up with TRBD2. The CDR3 length is 16 residues. The V gene's germline CDR1 is MNHEY and CDR2 SVGEGT. V was clipped by 7 bases and J by 9 bases; unmatched bases: 17. The CDR3 loop is CASNEAVAGAGGEQFF. The CDR3 coding sequence is TGTGCCAGCAATGAAGCGGTTGCGGGGGCGGGAGGTGAGCAGTTCTTC.

The chain employs TRBV6-1 and TRBJ1-6; unclear D gene. The CDR3 is 11 amino acids. Germline loops: CDR1 MNHNS, CDR2 SASEGT. The germline V and J ends were trimmed by 5 bases and 10 bases, with 6 bases remaining between them. CDR3 nucleotides: TGTGCCAGCAGTCCAGACTCACCCCTCCACTTT. Protein sequence: CASSPDSPLHF.

The V and J genes are TRBV6-2 or TRBV6-3 and TRBJ2-3; D may correspond to TRBD1 or TRBD2 (6 bases each). Germline-derived CDR1 and CDR2 are MNHEY and SVGEGT. Trimming left V 6 bases short and J 1 base short, with 17 bases between. CDR3 length: 16 residues. CDR3 loop: CASRGALGGRTDTQYF. The CDR3 DNA sequence: TGTGCCAGCAGGGGAGCCCTCGGGGGCCGCACAGATACGCAGTATTTT.

For this clonotype: A read error likely explains this, since a far larger clone differs by one base. The chain recombines TRBV6-2 or TRBV6-3 with TRBJ2-7; D is uncertain. The CDR3 consists of 13 residues. V shed 5 bases and J shed 3 bases, with 11 bases lying between them. Germline values: CDR1 MNHEY, CDR2 SVGEGT. CDR3 region: CASSQAPSYEQYF. The DNA of the CDR3 is TGTGCCAGCAGTCAAGCGCCTAGCTACGAGCAGTACTTC.

By frequency in the sample, this clonotype is medium-sized. This rearrangement joins TRBV5-1 to TRBJ2-7, with D tentatively TRBD1 (6 bases). The CDR3 has 14 amino acids. Germline CDR1 and CDR2: SGHRS and YFSETQ. V dropped 4 bases and J dropped 0 bases, with 11 bases sitting between them. This CDR3 is CASSEQGASYEQYF. CDR3 in DNA: TGCGCCAGCAGCGAACAGGGTGCCTCCTACGAGCAGTACTTC.

This clonotype was counted many times. This chain connects TRBV5-4 to TRBJ2-2; TRBD2 aligns across 7 bases. The CDR3 runs 17 residues. Unmatched junction bases numbered 14, after V lost 6 bases and J lost 3 bases. Looked up from germline, CDR1 is SGHNT and CDR2 is YYREEE (reference sequence). In DNA, the CDR3 is TGTGCCAGCACCAGGGAGCTACGGGCGGGAGACACCGGGGAGCTGTTTTTT. It specifies CASTRELRAGDTGELFF.

In its sample, this clonotype ranks as medium-sized. The rearrangement joins TRBV20-1 to TRBJ2-7, with a tentative D call TRBD2 (6 bases). CDR3 size: 14 residues. V was shortened by 1 base and J by 3 bases, with 13 bases between the two germline ends. Germline assignment: CDR1 DFQATT and CDR2 SNEGSKA (reference sequence). The CDR3 spells CSARVGRTDYEQYF. CDR3 in DNA: TGCAGTGCTAGAGTGGGGAGGACCGACTACGAGCAGTACTTC.

This chain joins TRBV20-1 and TRBJ2-1; 13 bases match TRBD2. The CDR3 is 17 amino acids. Germline CDR1 DFQATT, CDR2 SNEGSKA (reference sequence). V trimming: 6 bases; J trimming: 10 bases; junction bases outside the gene matches: 18. The DNA for the CDR3 is TGCAGTGCCGTTGGACTAGCGGGAGTGGGGGGTCTAGGGGAGCAGTTCTTC. Translating it yields CSAVGLAGVGGLGEQFF.

The V and J genes are TRBV6-2 or TRBV6-3 and TRBJ2-4; D perhaps matches TRBD2 (6 bases). The CDR3 contains 14 residues. Germline assignment: CDR1 MNHEY and CDR2 SVGEGT. Trimming removed 5 bases from V and 8 bases from J, with 16 bases in between. As DNA, the CDR3 is TGTGCCAGCAGTCTCAGGGTATCGGGGGACATTCAGTACTTC. It translates to CASSLRVSGDIQYF.

There are many counts of this clonotype. The chain combines TRBV19 with TRBJ2-5; the match to TRBD1 covers 9 bases. The CDR3 contains 16 residues. With V trimmed by 5 bases and J by 4 bases, 11 bases remained unmatched. Germline values: CDR1 LNHDA, CDR2 SQIVND (reference sequence). CDR3 coding DNA: TGTGCCAGTAGTCCACCGGGGACAGGGTTCGTAGAGACCCAGTACTTC. It is translated as CASSPPGTGFVETQYF.

For this clonotype: One end of the junction does not line up with germline, which may come from a read error. This chain uses TRBV6-1 with TRBJ1-2, with D uncertain. This CDR3 spans 12 amino acids. Germline V gives CDR1 MNHNS, CDR2 SASEGT. For the CDR3, the DNA is TGTGCCAGCACTGAGGCAAACTATTGCTATACCTTC. It translates to CASTEANYCYTF.